These 29 T cell receptor beta chains share one sample of origin, sequenced in a study of blood T cell repertoires in COVID-19. The protocol was immunoSEQ multiplex PCR, while the TCRdb copy is restricted to in-frame clones and leaves out a portion. In the table there are fewer than 120,000 clones, just over 75% of which are singletons. The sequencing sample was made of peripheral blood. The receptor source for this set is a woman older than 75 with acute or convalescent COVID-19.

This rearrangement joins TRBV28 to TRBJ2-5; D is perhaps TRBD2 (5 bases). Germline V gene lookup returns CDR1 MDHEN and CDR2 SYDVKM. Trimming took 5 bases from V and 3 from J, leaving 16 bases between them. This CDR3 contains 15 residues. The CDR3 region is CASSPTRLQKETQYF. CDR3 DNA: TGTGCCAGCAGTCCTACTAGACTCCAGAAAGAGACCCAGTACTTC.

The chain links TRBV21-1 to TRBJ1-1. TRBV21-1 is annotated as a pseudogene. The CDR3 extends over 13 amino acids. The CDR3 sequence is CASSRRVGTEAFF. CDR3 sequence (DNA): TGTGCCAGCAGTAGGAGGGTGGGCACTGAAGCTTTCTTT.

The genes are TRBV28 and TRBJ2-5, with a tentative D call TRBD2 (6 bases). V lost 0 bases, J lost 5 bases, and 7 bases lay in between. This CDR3 is 13 amino acids long. Germline CDR1 MDHEN, CDR2 SYDVKM. The CDR3 DNA reads as TGTGCCAGCAGTTTATGGCTAGCGGAGACCCAGTACTTC. Translation gives CASSLWLAETQYF. The full variable domain, its missing parts supplied by reference TRBV28 and TRBJ2-5, is DVKVTQSSRYLVKRTGEKVFLECVQDMDHENMFWYRQDPGLGLRLIYFSYDVKMKEKGDIPEGYSVSREKKERFSLILESASTNQTSMYLCASSLWLAETQYFGPGTRLLVL.

This chain joins TRBV19 and TRBJ1-6, with no clear D. V was clipped by 3 bases and J by 6 bases, with 6 bases between them. The CDR3 is 13 residues long. The germline gives CDR1 LNHDA, CDR2 SQIVND (reference sequence). In DNA, the CDR3 is TGTGCCAGTAGTATTTCAGTTAATTCACCCCTCCACTTT. It encodes CASSISVNSPLHF.

The chain recombines TRBV3-1 (or the pseudogene TRBV3-2) with TRBJ2-1; 10 nucleotides match TRBD1. The germline V gene encodes CDR1 LGHDT and CDR2 YNNKEL (reference sequence). With V trimmed by 1 base and J by 7 bases, 7 bases remained unmatched. The CDR3 loop spans 16 amino acids. The CDR3 bases are TGTGCCAGCAGCCAAGCAACCGGGACAGGGGTAAATGAGCAGTTCTTC. Translation: CASSQATGTGVNEQFF.

This clone turned up a few times. This sequence joins TRBV25-1 and TRBJ1-2, with unresolved D. V lost 0 bases, J lost 4 bases, and 6 bases lay in between. Germline V gene sequence: CDR1 MGHDK, CDR2 SYGVNS. There are 13 residues in the CDR3. CDR3 nucleotide sequence: TGTGCCAGCAGTGAATATAACAGCTATGGCTACACCTTC. Amino acids: CASSEYNSYGYTF.

J is TRBJ2-3 and V is TRBV5-1, with 14 positions matching TRBD2. Germline V CDR1 and CDR2: SGHRS, YFSETQ. The V gene end was trimmed by 3 bases and the J gene end by 5 bases; junction bases not matched to a gene: 2. This CDR3 spans 15 amino acids. The CDR3 DNA reads TGCGCCAGCAGCTCAGGACTAGCGGGAGGAGATACGCAGTATTTT. Encoded protein: CASSSGLAGGDTQYF.

The DNA for the CDR3 is TGTGCCAGCAGCCTTGGGACAGCTTACCCCTACGAGCAGTACTTC. As protein: CASSLGTAYPYEQYF. The chain employs TRBV27 and TRBJ2-7, with 7 bases matching TRBD1. The CDR3 sequence is 15 residues long. CDR1 MNHEY and CDR2 SMNVEV come from the germline V gene (reference sequence). The trim removed 6 bases at V and 2 bases at J, leaving 10 bases unmatched.

The chain has TRBV5-1 and TRBJ1-2; perhaps TRBD1 as D (5 bases). V lost 1 base, J lost 3 bases, and 10 bases lay in between. Germline V lookup: CDR1 SGHRS, CDR2 YFSETQ. CDR3 length equals 14 residues. CDR3: CASSLQGVDYGYTF. The CDR3 DNA reads TGCGCCAGCAGCTTGCAAGGGGTCGACTATGGCTACACCTTC.

This clone came up many times. CDR3 DNA: TGTGCCAGCAGCCTAACCCGGGCCAACGTCCTGACTTTC. This codes for CASSLTRANVLTF. The chain joins TRBV5-8 to TRBJ2-6; D uncertain. The length of the CDR3 is 13 residues. Looked up from germline, CDR1 is SGHTS and CDR2 is YDEGEE. Trimming took off 4 bases at V and 5 bases at J, with 7 bases between the two ends.

The chain links TRBV5-1 to TRBJ2-2, with D possibly being TRBD1 (6 bases). Trimming cost V 4 bases and J 7 bases, with 17 bases left between them. Germline CDR1 reads SGHRS; CDR2 reads YFSETQ. This CDR3 comprises 15 residues. The CDR3 nucleotides read TGCGCCAGCAGCCCGGGACACCAAGGGGGCGGGGAGCTGTTTTTT. Its translation: CASSPGHQGGGELFF.

This sequence joins TRBV7-8 and TRBJ1-1; 11 positions agree with TRBD1. J was trimmed by 5 bases and V by 4 bases; bases with no gene match: 15. Germline lookup yields CDR1 SGHVS and CDR2 FQNEAQ. CDR3 length: 18 residues. The chain's CDR3 is CASSSRPGQGDRGTEAFF. DNA for the CDR3: TGTGCCAGCAGCTCCCGACCGGGACAGGGGGACCGAGGGACTGAAGCTTTCTTT.

The chain links TRBV28 to TRBJ2-7, with D perhaps matching TRBD1 (5 bases). The CDR3 sequence is 13 residues long. Trimming took off 3 bases at V and 6 bases at J, with 12 bases between the two ends. Germline-derived CDR1 and CDR2 are MDHEN and SYDVKM. The CDR3 nucleotides are TGTGCCAGCAGTTTTTTAGTCCAGGGCGAGCAGTACTTC. Translated: CASSFLVQGEQYF.

The V and J genes are TRBV5-8 and TRBJ2-2; TRBD1 matches 10 bases. The germline V gene has CDR1 SGHTS and CDR2 YDEGEE. V lost 4 bases, J lost 6 bases, and 9 bases stayed unmatched. The CDR3 has 16 residues. The CDR3 loop is CASSPAGTGEAGELFF. CDR3 DNA sequence: TGTGCCAGCAGCCCCGCCGGGACAGGGGAGGCCGGGGAGCTGTTTTTT. The entire variable domain, with the rest obtained from reference TRBV5-8 and TRBJ2-2, is as follows: EAGVTQSPTHLIKTRGQQATLRCSPISGHTSVYWYQQALGLGLQFLLWYDEGEERNRGNFPPRFSGRQFPNYSSELNVNALELEDSALYLCASSPAGTGEAGELFFGEGSRLTVL.

This rearrangement joins TRBV24-1 to TRBJ2-2; TRBD1 matches at 7 bases. Losses at the gene ends were 3 bases for V and 0 bases for J; bases not matched to a gene: 9. Germline V gives CDR1 KGHDR, CDR2 SFDVKD. CDR3 length: 18 residues. CDR3 loop: CATSDLGAGGSNTGELFF. The CDR3 bases are TGTGCCACCAGTGATCTAGGGGCAGGGGGATCGAACACCGGGGAGCTGTTTTTT.

The genes are TRBV11-2 and TRBJ2-7, with a weak D call TRBD2 (5 bases). The CDR3 runs 15 residues. Germline V CDR1 and CDR2: SGHAT, FQNNGV. V was shortened by 1 base and J by 7 bases, with 17 bases between the two germline ends. CDR3 loop: CASSLGAEVRGEQYF. The CDR3 DNA reads as TGTGCCAGCAGCTTAGGTGCGGAGGTAAGAGGGGAGCAGTACTTC.

The chain recombines TRBV5-4 with TRBJ2-5; TRBD2 might be the D (6 bases). Germline V gene data show CDR1 as SGHNT and CDR2 as YYREEE (reference sequence). CDR3 length equals 13 residues. Trimming took 2 bases from V and 5 from J, leaving 10 bases between them. CDR3 coding DNA: TGTGCCAGCAGCTTTGGGGGGAAGGAGACCCAGTACTTC. Protein product: CASSFGGKETQYF.

This sequence joins TRBV11-2 and TRBJ1-3; 7 nucleotides align to TRBD1. The CDR3 loop spans 15 amino acids. V was clipped by 3 bases and J by 2 bases; unmatched bases: 4. The V gene's germline CDR1 is SGHAT and CDR2 FQNNGV. The DNA for the CDR3 is TGTGCCAGCAGCTTTGGGACAGAAACTGGAAACACCATATATTTT. It translates to CASSFGTETGNTIYF.

This clone was observed many times. The genes are TRBV28 and TRBJ1-6, with 9 bases matching TRBD1. The length of the CDR3 is 16 residues. V was pared by 3 bases and J by 5 bases, with 5 bases of the junction left unmatched. From germline, CDR1 is MDHEN and CDR2 SYDVKM. The CDR3 nucleotides are TGTGCCAGCAGTTTGTACGGGACAGGGAATAATTCACCCCTCCACTTT. Amino acids: CASSLYGTGNNSPLHF.

The V call is TRBV2, the J call TRBJ1-2, with 10 bases identical to TRBD1. Germline V gene data show CDR1 as SNHLY and CDR2 as FYNNEI. V trimming: 6 bases; J trimming: 8 bases; junction bases outside the gene matches: 12. The CDR3 is 15 residues long. The CDR3 region has the DNA TGTGCCAGCAGCGGCTGGACAGGGGGTCTAAGAGGCTACACCTTC. Its protein is CASSGWTGGLRGYTF.

This clone was picked up many times. The V gene is TRBV19, the J gene TRBJ1-5, with 8 nucleotides matching TRBD1. Germline assignment: CDR1 LNHDA and CDR2 SQIVND (reference sequence). CDR3 length equals 15 residues. V lost 3 bases and J lost 6; bases outside the gene matches: 7. CDR3 bases: TGTGCCAGTAGTATGAACCCCAGGGGGCTTCAGCCCCAGCATTTT. Amino acids: CASSMNPRGLQPQHF.

For the CDR3, the DNA is TGTGCCAGCAGCTTACAGGGTCAGCCCCAGCATTTT. As protein: CASSLQGQPQHF. The chain combines TRBV11-2 with TRBJ1-5; a possible D gene is TRBD1 (5 bases). The length of the CDR3 is 12 residues. Trimming cost V 2 bases and J 6 bases, with 5 bases left between them. Germline CDR1 is SGHAT and CDR2 is FQNNGV.

The V and J genes are TRBV30 and TRBJ1-1, with D possibly being TRBD1 (5 bases). With 3 bases removed from V and 5 bases from J, the gap between germline ends came to 13 bases. The germline gives CDR1 GTSNPN, CDR2 SVGIG (reference sequence). This CDR3 has 13 amino acids. CDR3 amino acids: CAWRSWAGTEAFF. The CDR3 DNA is TGTGCCTGGAGATCCTGGGCAGGGACTGAAGCTTTCTTT.

The genes are TRBV19 and TRBJ1-3; maybe TRBD1 (6 bases). CDR1 and CDR2 (germline): LNHDA, SQIVND (reference sequence). The V gene lost 4 bases and the J gene lost 0 bases, with 13 bases spanning the gap. This CDR3 is built from 16 residues. This chain's CDR3 is CASSRGHQSSGNTIYF. The CDR3 DNA reads as TGTGCCAGTAGTAGGGGACATCAGAGCTCTGGAAACACCATATATTTT. The variable domain in full, with the rest retrieved from reference TRBV19 and TRBJ1-3, is DGGITQSPKYLFRKEGQNVTLSCEQNLNHDAMYWYRQDPGQGLRLIYYSQIVNDFQKGDIAEGYSVSREKKESFPLTVTSAQKNPTAFYLCASSRGHQSSGNTIYFGEGSWLTVV.

This clone was recorded only once. The rearrangement uses TRBV5-4 and TRBJ2-3, with D perhaps TRBD1 (5 bases). Looked up from germline, CDR1 is SGHNT and CDR2 is YYREEE (reference sequence). V shed 0 bases and J shed 1 base, with 6 bases lying between them. This CDR3 is 14 amino acids long. The CDR3 region is CASSLGGRTDTQYF. CDR3 nucleotide sequence: TGTGCCAGCAGCTTGGGGGGCCGCACAGATACGCAGTATTTT.

The chain employs TRBV28 and TRBJ2-2; a possible D gene is TRBD2 (6 bases). The germline V gene encodes CDR1 MDHEN and CDR2 SYDVKM. The CDR3 covers 16 residues. V was clipped by 7 bases and J by 1 base, with 16 bases between them. The CDR3 here is CASTLAGTGNTGELFF. The CDR3 nucleotides are TGTGCCAGCACCCTCGCCGGGACTGGGAACACCGGGGAGCTGTTTTTT.

The chain joins TRBV29-1 to TRBJ2-1, with D possibly being TRBD2 (6 bases). V lost 3 bases and J 11 bases, leaving 8 bases between the germline ends. Germline CDR1 SQVTM, CDR2 ANQGSEA. CDR3 length: 10 residues. The DNA of the CDR3 is TGCAGCGTTGATGGGACTCAGCAGTTCTTC. This sequence encodes CSVDGTQQFF.

This chain links TRBV9 with TRBJ2-2; D is possibly TRBD2 (6 bases). This CDR3 spans 16 amino acids. CDR1 is SGDLS and CDR2 is YYNGEE in the germline V gene. The germline V and J ends were trimmed by 1 base and 4 bases, with 14 bases remaining between them. DNA for the CDR3: TGTGCCAGCAGCGTACACCCACTAGCAGGCACCGGGGAGCTGTTTTTT. Translated, it gives CASSVHPLAGTGELFF.

The chain has TRBV30 and TRBJ1-6; 9 bases agree with TRBD1. V lost 3 bases and J lost 0; bases outside the gene matches: 6. The CDR3 consists of 17 residues. CDR1 is GTSNPN and CDR2 is SVGIG in the germline V gene (reference sequence). The CDR3 DNA is TGTGCCTGGAGATCCGGGACAGGGAGCTCCTATAATTCACCCCTCCACTTT. Translation gives CAWRSGTGSSYNSPLHF.